This T cell receptor (beta chain) was identified during a study of vaccination and CD4 T cells after COVID-19. Study details: Nasal swab PCR showed SARS-CoV-2 in convalescent patients, roughly nine with mild and one with severe disease.

An Oncomine TCR Beta short-read assay was used to sequence the DNA from cultured CD4+ T cells. TCRdb used MiXCR to reprocess the PCR reads, holding one entry per CDR3 protein. This table holds 13,000 or so distinct CDR3 sequences, approximately 69% found once. Remarks on this clonotype: The antigen is undetermined.

Regarding treatment: approximately nine-day PBMC culture with coronavirus spike peptide pools or control peptides (ViraFEST assay). ViraFEST used peptide pools to expand antigen-specific T cells, then sequenced TCRs. This CDR3 spans 14 amino acids. Germline V CDR1 and CDR2: SNHLY, FYNNEI. Losses at the gene ends were 2 bases for V and 9 bases for J; bases not matched to a gene: 5. What was sequenced was CD4+ T cells from blood, cultured in vitro. The chain employs TRBV2 and TRBJ2-7; 12 bases align to TRBD1. The clonotype was recovered from a human donor who had recovered from COVID-19. The chain's CDR3 is CASSEFGTGGLQYF. The CDR3 DNA reads as TGTGCCAGCAGTGAATTTGGGACAGGGGGCTTGCAGTACTTC.